Below are 29 T cell receptor beta chains sequenced from a single sample in a study of vaccination effects on CD4 cells after COVID-19. Sequencing followed a ViraFEST assay step that expanded antigen-specific CD4+ T cells with viral peptide pools. With nine to eleven days of culture completed, CD4+ T cells were isolated. Negative nucleocapsid antibody tests before and after vaccination confirmed no previous SARS-CoV-2 infection. Here immunoSEQ multiplex PCR was the method, and the copy in TCRdb shows in-frame clones only, minus some. Among tens of thousands of clones listed, around 79% were seen once. No antigen has been assigned to these receptors. This specimen consisted of CD4+ T cells from PBMCs cultured with HCoV-NL63 spike peptides, obtained before COVID-19 vaccination. The receptor set was obtained from a human donor who received a COVID-19 vaccine.

This sequence joins TRBV27 and TRBJ2-7, with D maybe TRBD1 (6 bases). Germline CDR1 reads MNHEY; CDR2 reads SMNVEV (reference sequence). This CDR3 contains 12 residues. Trimming pared 8 bases from V and 3 bases from J, leaving 11 bases between. CDR3: CASPQGYYEQYV. The CDR3 DNA reads TGTGCCAGCCCGCAGGGGTACTACGAGCAGTACGTC.

This chain uses TRBV19 with TRBJ2-3; D not resolved. The CDR3 loop spans 14 amino acids. Between the trimmed V and J ends, which lost 1 base and 0 bases, there was a span of 5 bases. Germline CDR1 is LNHDA and CDR2 is SQIVND (reference sequence). The CDR3 sequence is CASSIASSTDTQYF. CDR3 sequence (DNA): TGTGCCAGTAGTATAGCCAGCAGCACAGATACGCAGTATTTT.

J is TRBJ2-6 and V is TRBV9, with a tentative D call TRBD2 (5 bases). V was shortened by 3 bases and J by 0 bases, with 10 bases between the two germline ends. This CDR3 comprises 16 residues. Germline values: CDR1 SGDLS, CDR2 YYNGEE. The CDR3 bases are TGTGCCAGCAGCGCACCTCGGGGCTCTGGGGCCAACGTCCTGACTTTC. Amino acids: CASSAPRGSGANVLTF.

This clone has only a few counts. The chain uses TRBV5-1 and TRBJ2-1; TRBD2 matches at 7 bases. Germline-derived CDR1 and CDR2 are SGHRS and YFSETQ. The V gene end was trimmed by 0 bases and the J gene end by 6 bases; junction bases not matched to a gene: 6. The CDR3 is 15 amino acids. CDR3 nucleotides: TGCGCCAGCAGCTTGGGAGGCGGGGGTGGCAATGAGCAGTTCTTC. Amino acids: CASSLGGGGGNEQFF.

The chain recombines TRBV5-1 with TRBJ1-6; tentative D call: TRBD1 (6 bases). This CDR3 contains 15 residues. V was clipped by 4 bases and J by 10 bases, with 18 bases between them. CDR1 and CDR2 from the germline V gene are SGHRS and YFSETQ. The CDR3 nucleotides read TGCGCCAGCAGCGCCCAAGGGGGTCTGGAGTCACCCCTCCACTTT. This sequence encodes CASSAQGGLESPLHF. Full variable domain (missing parts from reference TRBV5-1 and TRBJ1-6): KAGVTQTPRYLIKTRGQQVTLSCSPISGHRSVSWYQQTPGQGLQFLFEYFSETQRNKGNFPGRFSGRQFSNSRSEMNVSTLELGDSALYLCASSAQGGLESPLHFGNGTRLTVT.

The chain uses TRBV5-6 and TRBJ1-6; D is undetermined. Trimming removed 4 bases at V and 0 bases at J, with 8 bases between. Germline V CDR1 and CDR2: SGHDT, YYEEEE. The CDR3 runs 15 residues. The CDR3 DNA sequence: TGTGCCAGCAGCCTGCGCAGCTCCTATAATTCACCCCTCCACTTT. Encoded protein: CASSLRSSYNSPLHF. Variable domain in full (rest from reference TRBV5-6 and TRBJ1-6): DAGVTQSPTHLIKTRGQQVTLRCSPKSGHDTVSWYQQALGQGPQFIFQYYEEEERQRGNFPDRFSGHQFPNYSSELNVNALLLGDSALYLCASSLRSSYNSPLHFGNGTRLTVT.

V is TRBV9 and J is TRBJ1-2; TRBD1 is a possible D gene (5 bases). The V end was cut by 6 bases, the J end by 0 bases, with 12 bases between. CDR3 length: 14 residues. Germline V gene data show CDR1 as SGDLS and CDR2 as YYNGEE. The DNA for the CDR3 is TGTGCCAGCACCTCAGACAGTTCTAACTATGGCTACACCTTC. Translation: CASTSDSSNYGYTF.

This chain connects TRBV7-2 to TRBJ2-1, with D tentatively TRBD1 or TRBD2 (6 bases each). The germline CDR1 and CDR2 sequences are SGHTA and FQGNSA. Trimming left V 3 bases short and J 7 bases short, with 19 bases between. The CDR3 runs to 16 residues. The CDR3, as DNA: TGTGCCAGCAGCTTTGGACAGACTAGTAGTAGGAATGAGCAGTTCTTC. Its translation is CASSFGQTSSRNEQFF.

The genes are TRBV28 and TRBJ1-4; D not certain. This CDR3 comprises 14 residues. The germline V gene has CDR1 MDHEN and CDR2 SYDVKM. Trimming removed 5 bases from V and 5 bases from J, with 12 bases in between. CDR3 nucleotide sequence: TGTGCCAGCAGTCTGGACGGAGGAAATGAAAAACTGTTTTTT. It encodes CASSLDGGNEKLFF. Full variable domain (missing parts from reference TRBV28 and TRBJ1-4): DVKVTQSSRYLVKRTGEKVFLECVQDMDHENMFWYRQDPGLGLRLIYFSYDVKMKEKGDIPEGYSVSREKKERFSLILESASTNQTSMYLCASSLDGGNEKLFFGSGTQLSVL.

This clone was observed a handful of times. This chain connects TRBV9 to TRBJ1-3; D unresolved. The CDR3 contains 13 residues. The germline V gene encodes CDR1 SGDLS and CDR2 YYNGEE. V dropped 3 bases and J dropped 7 bases, with 11 bases sitting between them. The CDR3 region is CASSGRARNTIYF. The CDR3 DNA reads as TGTGCCAGCAGCGGGAGGGCAAGGAACACCATATATTTT.

This clone was detected a few times. V and J are TRBV18 and TRBJ1-1; D is undetermined. Trimming shortened V by 2 bases and J by 2 bases, and 6 bases separated the two germline ends. The CDR3 runs to 13 residues. Germline CDR1 is KGHSH and CDR2 is LQKENI. The CDR3 coding sequence is TGTGCCAGCTCACCAGAGCGAAACACTGAAGCTTTCTTT. This sequence encodes CASSPERNTEAFF. The full variable domain, rest sourced from reference TRBV18 and TRBJ1-1, is NAGVMQNPRHLVRRRGQEARLRCSPMKGHSHVYWYRQLPEEGLKFMVYLQKENIIDESGMPKERFSAEFPKEGPSILRIQQVVRGDSAAYFCASSPERNTEAFFGQGTRLTVV.

CDR3 residues: CASSQGTRYNSPLHF. The CDR3 DNA follows: TGTGCCAGCAGCCAGGGCACGCGATATAATTCACCCCTCCACTTT. The V and J genes are TRBV7-2 and TRBJ1-6; tentatively, D is TRBD1 (5 bases). V was clipped by 5 bases and J by 4 bases, with 12 bases between them. Looked up from germline, CDR1 is SGHTA and CDR2 is FQGNSA. CDR3 length: 15 amino acids.

This chain links TRBV9 with TRBJ2-4, with a possible D match to TRBD1 (6 bases). Germline V gene data show CDR1 as SGDLS and CDR2 as YYNGEE. V was clipped by 4 bases and J by 5 bases, with 16 bases between them. CDR3 length: 15 amino acids. CDR3 coding DNA: TGTGCCAGCAGCAGCTATGGGGACACCGAAAACATTCAGTACTTC. Protein product: CASSSYGDTENIQYF.

The genes are TRBV11-2 and TRBJ2-7; unclear D gene. CDR1 is SGHAT and CDR2 is FQNNGV in the germline V gene. Trimming left V 5 bases short and J 5 bases short, with 13 bases between. The CDR3 length is 13 residues. The CDR3 spells CASSVLITDEQYV. For the CDR3, the DNA is TGTGCCAGCAGCGTACTCATCACAGACGAGCAGTACGTC.

V and J are TRBV7-3 and TRBJ2-3; D is ambiguous. CDR3 size: 14 residues. Trimming pared 2 bases from V and 2 bases from J, leaving 8 bases between. Germline assignment: CDR1 SGHTA and CDR2 FQGTGA. This CDR3 is CASSLLGYTDTQYF. CDR3 nucleotide sequence: TGTGCCAGCAGCTTATTGGGGTACACAGATACGCAGTATTTT. The whole variable domain, filled in from reference TRBV7-3 and TRBJ2-3, reads GAGVSQTPSNKVTEKGKYVELRCDPISGHTALYWYRQSLGQGPEFLIYFQGTGAADDSGLPNDRFFAVRPEGSVSTLKIQRTERGDSAVYLCASSLLGYTDTQYFGPGTRLTVL.

This clone came up a few times. This chain joins TRBV30 and TRBJ1-6; D is ambiguous. Looked up from germline, CDR1 is GTSNPN and CDR2 is SVGIG (reference sequence). This CDR3 has 13 amino acids. V was trimmed by 1 base and J by 9 bases, leaving 10 bases between them. Here the CDR3 reads CAWSADGPSPLHF. DNA of the CDR3: TGTGCCTGGAGTGCGGACGGTCCTTCACCCCTCCACTTT.

The rearrangement uses TRBV6-5 and TRBJ1-1; D not certain. The V and J ends lost 5 bases and 3 bases respectively, with 13 bases between them. The CDR3 length is 14 residues. From germline, CDR1 is MNHEY and CDR2 SVGAGI. The CDR3 is CASSRTRRDTEAFF. The CDR3 DNA is TGTGCCAGCAGTCGGACCCGGCGGGACACTGAAGCTTTCTTT.

The V call is TRBV14, the J call TRBJ2-7, with a tentative D call TRBD2 (6 bases). There are 15 residues in the CDR3. V was trimmed by 1 base and J by 4 bases, leaving 14 bases between them. Germline V gene sequence: CDR1 SGHDN, CDR2 FVKESK. This CDR3 is CASSQGGGTPYEQYV. The CDR3 DNA reads TGTGCCAGCAGCCAAGGTGGGGGGACGCCTTACGAGCAGTACGTC.

This chain links TRBV6-5 with TRBJ1-4; tentatively, D is TRBD1 (5 bases). The CDR3 is 16 amino acids. Per the germline V gene, CDR1 is MNHEY and CDR2 is SVGAGI. V dropped 4 bases and J dropped 1 base, with 13 bases sitting between them. CDR3 protein: CASSSSRVLTNEKLFF. In DNA form, the CDR3 reads TGTGCCAGCAGTTCATCCAGGGTTCTAACTAATGAAAAACTGTTTTTT.

In this sample, this clone turned up once. The rearrangement links TRBV18 to TRBJ2-5; D gene unclear. V dropped 2 bases and J dropped 2 bases, with 9 bases sitting between them. The CDR3 has 14 amino acids. CDR1 and CDR2 from the germline V gene are KGHSH and LQKENI. CDR3 nucleotides: TGTGCCAGCTCACCATTAAACCGACAAGAGACCCAGTACTTC. It specifies CASSPLNRQETQYF.

The V and J genes are TRBV5-4 and TRBJ2-1; TRBD2 agrees at 12 bases. Trimming at V came to 5 bases and at J to 7 bases, leaving 7 bases not matched to a gene. Germline CDR1 SGHNT, CDR2 YYREEE (reference sequence). CDR3 length: 15 amino acids. This CDR3 is CASSRTSGDWNEQFF. The DNA of the CDR3 is TGTGCCAGCAGTCGGACTAGCGGGGATTGGAATGAGCAGTTCTTC.

The gene calls are TRBV5-4 and TRBJ1-2; 8 nucleotides match TRBD1. J was trimmed by 5 bases and V by 4 bases; bases with no gene match: 4. Germline V gene data show CDR1 as SGHNT and CDR2 as YYREEE (reference sequence). This CDR3 spans 13 amino acids. The CDR3 sequence: CASSTGQGYGYTF. DNA of the CDR3: TGTGCCAGCAGCACCGGACAGGGTTATGGCTACACCTTC.

This clone was picked up a small number of times. The chain couples TRBV3-1 (or the pseudogene TRBV3-2) to TRBJ1-5, with D possibly TRBD1 on 5 matching bases. V was pared by 4 bases and J by 9 bases, with 16 bases between. The length of the CDR3 is 14 residues. Germline CDR1 reads LGHDT; CDR2 reads YNNKEL (reference sequence). This CDR3 is CASSLTVGGRPQHF. The CDR3, as DNA: TGTGCCAGCAGCCTGACAGTCGGGGGGAGGCCCCAGCATTTT.

This clone has just one count. This chain uses TRBV10-2 with TRBJ2-5, with D maybe TRBD1 (6 bases). V lost 7 bases, J lost 5 bases, and 14 bases lay in between. The CDR3 runs 13 residues. CDR1 is WSHSY and CDR2 is SAAADI in the germline V gene. The CDR3 nucleotides are TGCGCCAGCACGCAGGGGAAAGGGGAGACCCAGTACTTC. Its translation is CASTQGKGETQYF.

CDR3 sequence (DNA): TGTGCCAGCAGCTTGGGGGTATGGCCTAATGAAAAACTGTTTTTT. The encoded protein is CASSLGVWPNEKLFF. J is TRBJ1-4 and V is TRBV5-5, with no clear D. This CDR3 comprises 15 residues. V was pared by 0 bases and J by 3 bases, with 9 bases between. Germline V gene lookup returns CDR1 SGHKS and CDR2 YYEKEE (reference sequence).

This clone turned up a few times. The genes are TRBV3-1 (or the pseudogene TRBV3-2) and TRBJ2-1, with D tentatively TRBD1 or TRBD2 (6 bases each). The germline V gene has CDR1 LGHDT and CDR2 YNNKEL (reference sequence). CDR3 length equals 16 residues. The ends were cut back, 0 bases at V and 4 bases at J, with 13 bases in the middle. CDR3 in amino acids: CASSQDRGDGYNEQFF. The CDR3 DNA follows: TGTGCCAGCAGCCAAGATAGGGGGGATGGGTACAATGAGCAGTTCTTC.

The chain links TRBV5-1 to TRBJ2-1; 9 nucleotides align to TRBD1. CDR3 length: 16 amino acids. Germline V gene lookup returns CDR1 SGHRS and CDR2 YFSETQ. V trimming: 0 bases; J trimming: 7 bases; junction bases outside the gene matches: 8. CDR3 protein: CASSLVVQGAGNEQFF. CDR3 DNA sequence: TGCGCCAGCAGCTTGGTTGTACAGGGGGCTGGAAATGAGCAGTTCTTC.

The CDR3 DNA is TGTGCCACCAGCAGAGTTCATGGGAGGACCTCCTACAATGAGCAGTTCTTC. This codes for CATSRVHGRTSYNEQFF. The chain recombines TRBV15 with TRBJ2-1; D might be TRBD2 (6 bases). The CDR3 is 17 amino acids. In germline, CDR1 is LNHNV, CDR2 YYDKDF (reference sequence). Trimming removed 1 base from V and 0 bases from J, with 13 bases in between.

This clone was seen a few times. This rearrangement joins TRBV9 to TRBJ1-1, with D unresolved. Germline CDR1 SGDLS, CDR2 YYNGEE. V lost 1 base and J lost 2, with 12 bases in between. This CDR3 spans 15 amino acids. CDR3 amino acids: CASSVRGTLNTEAFF. In DNA form, the CDR3 reads TGTGCCAGCAGCGTACGCGGTACTCTCAACACTGAAGCTTTCTTT.